The present T cell receptor beta chain was sequenced within a study of T-cell reconstitution after alpha-beta-depleted transplantation in children. V dropped 4 bases and J dropped 7 bases, with 17 bases sitting between them. The CDR3 extends over 14 amino acids. Preparing the TCRbeta library involved the use of unique molecular identifiers. TCRdb itself ran the PCR reads through MiXCR, one entry per CDR3 protein. Of 450,000 to 600,000 distinct CDR3 sequences in the sample, 13% were seen once. The sequenced sample was PBMCs, mostly from graft donor cells, obtained 360 days after TCRalphabeta/CD19-depleted stem cell transplant. The origin of this receptor is a male patient between 5 and 17 years old who had a stem cell transplant for acute myeloid leukemia, so the T cells may come from the graft donor. V usage is TRBV12-3 or TRBV12-4 and J usage is TRBJ2-7, with D uncertain. The CDR3 bases are TGTGCCAGCAGTTCGGCAGGTACCTTAACGGAGCAGTACTTC. Translating it yields CASSSAGTLTEQYF.